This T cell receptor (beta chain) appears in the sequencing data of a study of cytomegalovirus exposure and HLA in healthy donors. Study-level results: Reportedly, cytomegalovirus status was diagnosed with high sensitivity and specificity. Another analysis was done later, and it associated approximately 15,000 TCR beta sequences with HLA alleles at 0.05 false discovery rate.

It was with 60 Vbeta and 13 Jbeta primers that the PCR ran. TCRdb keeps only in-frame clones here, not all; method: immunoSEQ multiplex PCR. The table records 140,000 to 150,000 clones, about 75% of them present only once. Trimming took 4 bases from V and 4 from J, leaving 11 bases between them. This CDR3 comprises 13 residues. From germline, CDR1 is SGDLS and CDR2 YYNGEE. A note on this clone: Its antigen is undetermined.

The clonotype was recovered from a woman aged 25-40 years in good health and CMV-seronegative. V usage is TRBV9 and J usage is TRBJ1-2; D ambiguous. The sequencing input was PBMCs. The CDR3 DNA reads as TGTGCCAGCAGCATAGGTAGTTCCTATGGCTACACCTTC. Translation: CASSIGSSYGYTF.